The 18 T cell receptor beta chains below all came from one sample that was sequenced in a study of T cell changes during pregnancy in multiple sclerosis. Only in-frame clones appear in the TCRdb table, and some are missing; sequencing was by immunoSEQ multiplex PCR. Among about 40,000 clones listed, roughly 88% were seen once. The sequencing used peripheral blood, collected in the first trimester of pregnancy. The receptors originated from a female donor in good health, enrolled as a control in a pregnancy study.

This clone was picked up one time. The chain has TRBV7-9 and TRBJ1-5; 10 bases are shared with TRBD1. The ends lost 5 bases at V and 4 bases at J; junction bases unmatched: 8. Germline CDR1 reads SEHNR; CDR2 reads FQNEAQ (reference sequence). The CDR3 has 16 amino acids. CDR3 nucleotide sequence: TGTGCCAGCAGCCGAGGGACAGGGGATGGTAATCAGCCCCAGCATTTT. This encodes CASSRGTGDGNQPQHF.

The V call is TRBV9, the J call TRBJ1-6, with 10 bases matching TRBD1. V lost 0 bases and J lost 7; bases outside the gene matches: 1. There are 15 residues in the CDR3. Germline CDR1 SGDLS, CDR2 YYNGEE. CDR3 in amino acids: CASSVGDRGNSPLHF. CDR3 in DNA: TGTGCCAGCAGCGTAGGGGACAGGGGAAATTCACCCCTCCACTTT.

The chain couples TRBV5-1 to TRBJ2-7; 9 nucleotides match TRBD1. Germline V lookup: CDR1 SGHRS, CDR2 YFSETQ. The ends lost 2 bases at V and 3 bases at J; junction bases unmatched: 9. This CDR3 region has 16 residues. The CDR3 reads CASSFGLGQGNYEQYF. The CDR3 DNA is TGCGCCAGCAGCTTTGGTTTGGGACAGGGCAACTACGAGCAGTACTTC.

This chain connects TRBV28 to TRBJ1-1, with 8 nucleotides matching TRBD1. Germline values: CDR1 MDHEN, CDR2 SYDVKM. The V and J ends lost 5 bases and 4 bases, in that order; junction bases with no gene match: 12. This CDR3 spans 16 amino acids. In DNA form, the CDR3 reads TGTGCCAGCAGTCGCTCCGGGACAGGCATTGGCACTGAAGCTTTCTTT. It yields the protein CASSRSGTGIGTEAFF.

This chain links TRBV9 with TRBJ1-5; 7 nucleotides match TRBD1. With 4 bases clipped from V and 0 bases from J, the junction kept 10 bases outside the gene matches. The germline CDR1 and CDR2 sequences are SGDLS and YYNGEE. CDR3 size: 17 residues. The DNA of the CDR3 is TGTGCCAGCAGCCCTGGAATCGGGACAGTTAGCAATCAGCCCCAGCATTTT. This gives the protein CASSPGIGTVSNQPQHF.

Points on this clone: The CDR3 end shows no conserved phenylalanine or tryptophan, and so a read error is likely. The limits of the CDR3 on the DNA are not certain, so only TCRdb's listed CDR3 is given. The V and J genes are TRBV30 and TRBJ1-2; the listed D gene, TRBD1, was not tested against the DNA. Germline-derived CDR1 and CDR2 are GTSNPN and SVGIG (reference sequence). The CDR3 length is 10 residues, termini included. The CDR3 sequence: CAWRSSDRGG.

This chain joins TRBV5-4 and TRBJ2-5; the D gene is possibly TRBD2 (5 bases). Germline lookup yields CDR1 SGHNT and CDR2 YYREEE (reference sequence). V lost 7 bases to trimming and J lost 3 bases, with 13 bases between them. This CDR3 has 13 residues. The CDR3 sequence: CASSPGEKETQYF. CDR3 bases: TGTGCCAGCTCCCCCGGGGAGAAAGAGACCCAGTACTTC.

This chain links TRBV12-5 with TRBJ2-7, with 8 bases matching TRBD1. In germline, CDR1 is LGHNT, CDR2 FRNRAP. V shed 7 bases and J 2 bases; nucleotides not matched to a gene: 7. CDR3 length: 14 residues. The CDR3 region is CASAIGDRTYEQYF. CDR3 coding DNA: TGTGCTAGTGCTATAGGGGACAGGACCTACGAGCAGTACTTC.

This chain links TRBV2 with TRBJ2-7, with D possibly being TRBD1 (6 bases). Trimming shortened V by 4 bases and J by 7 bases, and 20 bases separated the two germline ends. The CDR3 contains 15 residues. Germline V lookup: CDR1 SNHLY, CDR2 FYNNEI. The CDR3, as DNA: TGTGCCAGCAGTGTGGCACAGGGCCTCATGAGGGAGCAGTACTTC. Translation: CASSVAQGLMREQYF.

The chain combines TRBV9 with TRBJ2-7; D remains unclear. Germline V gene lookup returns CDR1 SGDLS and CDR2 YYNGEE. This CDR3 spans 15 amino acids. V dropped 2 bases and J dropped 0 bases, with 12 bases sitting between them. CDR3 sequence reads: CASSVRVGASYEQYF. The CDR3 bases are TGTGCCAGCAGCGTCCGGGTCGGAGCCTCCTACGAGCAGTACTTC.

In DNA form, the CDR3 reads TGTGCCAGCAGTCAGATCAAGGGGGTATACGAGCAGTACTTC. Its translation: CASSQIKGVYEQYF. This chain connects TRBV6-5 to TRBJ2-7; tentatively, D is TRBD1 (6 bases). The CDR3 contains 14 residues. V was shortened by 5 bases and J by 4 bases, with 15 bases between the two germline ends. Germline CDR1 reads MNHEY; CDR2 reads SVGAGI.

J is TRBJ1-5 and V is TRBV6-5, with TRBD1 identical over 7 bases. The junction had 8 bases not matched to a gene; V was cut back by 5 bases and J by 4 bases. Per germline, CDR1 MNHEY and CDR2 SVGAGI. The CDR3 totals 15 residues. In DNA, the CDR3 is TGTGCCAGCAGTAAAGAGGGACAGTTAAATCAGCCCCAGCATTTT. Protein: CASSKEGQLNQPQHF.

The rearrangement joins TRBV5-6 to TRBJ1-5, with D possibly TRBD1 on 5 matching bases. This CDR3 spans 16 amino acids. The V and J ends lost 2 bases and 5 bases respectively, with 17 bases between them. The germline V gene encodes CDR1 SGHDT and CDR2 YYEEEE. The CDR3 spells CASSFMAGQGDQPQHF. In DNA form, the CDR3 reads TGTGCCAGCAGCTTTATGGCGGGGCAAGGGGATCAGCCCCAGCATTTT. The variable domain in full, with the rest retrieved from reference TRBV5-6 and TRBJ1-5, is DAGVTQSPTHLIKTRGQQVTLRCSPKSGHDTVSWYQQALGQGPQFIFQYYEEEERQRGNFPDRFSGHQFPNYSSELNVNALLLGDSALYLCASSFMAGQGDQPQHFGDGTRLSIL.

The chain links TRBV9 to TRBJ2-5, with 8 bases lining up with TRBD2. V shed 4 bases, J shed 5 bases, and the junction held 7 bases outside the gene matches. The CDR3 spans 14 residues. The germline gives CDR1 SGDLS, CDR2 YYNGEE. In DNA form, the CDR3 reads TGTGCCAGCAGCCCTGGGACTAGGGGTGAGACCCAGTACTTC. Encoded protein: CASSPGTRGETQYF.

CDR3 DNA sequence: TGTGCCAGCAGCCCGACCGGGTCCTCTGGAAACACCATATATTTT. As protein: CASSPTGSSGNTIYF. The chain joins TRBV9 to TRBJ1-3; the D is unclear. V lost 4 bases to trimming and J lost 0 bases, with 11 bases between them. Germline CDR1 SGDLS, CDR2 YYNGEE. The CDR3 is 15 amino acids.

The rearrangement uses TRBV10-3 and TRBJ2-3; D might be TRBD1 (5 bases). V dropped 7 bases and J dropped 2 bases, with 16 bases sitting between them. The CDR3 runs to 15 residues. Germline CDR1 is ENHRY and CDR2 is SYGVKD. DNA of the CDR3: TGTGCCATCAATTCGAAGACAGCATCCACAGATACGCAGTATTTT. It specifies CAINSKTASTDTQYF.

CDR3 nucleotides: TGCGCCAGCAGCTTGGTGGCAGGGGAAAACATTCAGTACTTC. This encodes CASSLVAGENIQYF. The J gene is TRBJ2-4, the V gene TRBV5-1; the D gene is possibly TRBD1 (6 bases). V shed 0 bases and J shed 5 bases, with 9 bases lying between them. The CDR3 has 14 amino acids. Germline assignment: CDR1 SGHRS and CDR2 YFSETQ.

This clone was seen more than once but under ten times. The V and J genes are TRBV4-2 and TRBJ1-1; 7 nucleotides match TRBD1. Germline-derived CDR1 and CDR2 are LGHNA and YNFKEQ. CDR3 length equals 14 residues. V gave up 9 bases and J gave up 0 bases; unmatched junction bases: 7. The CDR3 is CASQGGSMNTEAFF. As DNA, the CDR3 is TGTGCCAGTCAAGGGGGCTCCATGAACACTGAAGCTTTCTTT.